The clone carrying this TCR beta chain was detected once. Its antigen is unknown. The protocol was immunoSEQ multiplex PCR, while the TCRdb copy is restricted to in-frame clones and leaves out a portion. The repertoire holds tens of thousands of clones, with around 90% as singletons. This specimen comes from a study of T cells in localized non-small cell lung cancer. Study-wide results and limits: Of the tissues analyzed, uninvolved adjacent lung showed maximal T cell clonality, greater than tumor. Elevated blood T cell density was associated with longer overall survival. Tumor samples were not multi-region, leaving intratumor heterogeneity unexcluded. Adjacent lung had a median around 50 of the 100 largest tumor clones.

Trimming took off 2 bases at V and 2 bases at J, with 19 bases between the two ends. The CDR3 spans 17 residues. The V gene's germline CDR1 is MDHEN and CDR2 SYDVKM. Material: peripheral blood, obtained before any cancer treatment. The TCR originated in a female donor older than 55 with stage I lung adenocarcinoma. The V call is TRBV28, the J call TRBJ2-7; D might be TRBD1 (6 bases). CDR3 coding DNA: TGTGCCAGCAGTTTACCCAGAAACAGGGTGGGGACCTACGAGCAGTACTTC. Its protein is CASSLPRNRVGTYEQYF.